The clone carrying this T cell receptor (beta chain) came up many times. This specimen comes from a study of T-cell reconstitution after alpha-beta-depleted transplantation in children. The CDR3 is 14 amino acids. The germline CDR1 and CDR2 sequences are MNHEY and SMNVEV (reference sequence). The V and J ends lost 2 bases and 3 bases, in that order; junction bases with no gene match: 2. Construction of the TCRbeta library involved unique molecular identifiers. TCRdb ran MiXCR on the PCR reads and lists one entry per CDR3 protein. The sample shows over 550,000 distinct CDR3 sequences, 10% of them seen only once.

This rearrangement joins TRBV27 to TRBJ2-7; 9 positions agree with TRBD1. Sequencing used PBMCs from the stem cell graft donor, obtained from the stem cell graft. The source is a human donor who donated a stem cell graft to a child with acute myeloid leukemia. CDR3 coding DNA: TGTGCCAGCAGTTTAGGACAGGGGCTCTACGAGCAGTACTTC. Its translation: CASSLGQGLYEQYF.